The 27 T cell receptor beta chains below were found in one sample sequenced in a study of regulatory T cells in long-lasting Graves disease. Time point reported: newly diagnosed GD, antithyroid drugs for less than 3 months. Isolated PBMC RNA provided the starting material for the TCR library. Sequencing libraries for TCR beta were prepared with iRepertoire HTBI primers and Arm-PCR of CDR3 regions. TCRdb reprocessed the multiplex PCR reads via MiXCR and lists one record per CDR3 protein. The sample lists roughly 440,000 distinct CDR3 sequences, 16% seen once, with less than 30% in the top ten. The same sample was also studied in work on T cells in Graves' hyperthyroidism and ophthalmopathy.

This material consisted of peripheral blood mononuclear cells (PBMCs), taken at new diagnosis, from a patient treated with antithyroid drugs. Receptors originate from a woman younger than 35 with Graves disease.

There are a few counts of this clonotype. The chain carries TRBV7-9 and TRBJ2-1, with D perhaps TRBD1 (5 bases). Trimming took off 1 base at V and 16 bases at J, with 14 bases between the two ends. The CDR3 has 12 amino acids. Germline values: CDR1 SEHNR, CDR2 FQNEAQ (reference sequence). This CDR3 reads CASSLDGARFFF. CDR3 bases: TGTGCCAGCAGCTTAGATGGGGCTAGATTTTTCTTC.

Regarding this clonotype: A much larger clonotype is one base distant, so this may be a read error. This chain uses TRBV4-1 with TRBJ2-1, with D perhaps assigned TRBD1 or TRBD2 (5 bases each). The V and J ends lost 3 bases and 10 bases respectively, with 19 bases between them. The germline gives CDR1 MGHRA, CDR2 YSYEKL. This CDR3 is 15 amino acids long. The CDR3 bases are TGCGCCAGCAGCCACCTAACTGGCCAGGGACGCGAGCAGTTCTTC. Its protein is CASSHLTGQGREQFF.

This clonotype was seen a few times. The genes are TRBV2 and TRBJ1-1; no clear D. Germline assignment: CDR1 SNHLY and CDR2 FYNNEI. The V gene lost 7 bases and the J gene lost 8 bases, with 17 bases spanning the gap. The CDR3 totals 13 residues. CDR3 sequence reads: CASNPRPAGEAFF. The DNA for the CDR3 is TGTGCCAGCAATCCCAGGCCGGCAGGAGAAGCTTTCTTT.

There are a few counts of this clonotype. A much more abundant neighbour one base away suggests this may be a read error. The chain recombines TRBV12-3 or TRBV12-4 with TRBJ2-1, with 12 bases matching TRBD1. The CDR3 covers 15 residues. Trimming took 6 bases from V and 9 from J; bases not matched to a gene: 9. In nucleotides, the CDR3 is TGTGCCAGCAGCCAGGGACAGGGGGCGACGAGTGAGCAGTTCTTC. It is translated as CASSQGQGATSEQFF.

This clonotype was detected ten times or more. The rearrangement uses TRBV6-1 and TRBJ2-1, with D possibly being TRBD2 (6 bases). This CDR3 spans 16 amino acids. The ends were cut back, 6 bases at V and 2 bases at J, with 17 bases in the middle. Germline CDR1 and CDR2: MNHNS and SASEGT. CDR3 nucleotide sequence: TGTGCCAGCAGGGGTACAAGCGGGCCGCCCTACAATGAGCAGTTCTTC. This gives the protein CASRGTSGPPYNEQFF.

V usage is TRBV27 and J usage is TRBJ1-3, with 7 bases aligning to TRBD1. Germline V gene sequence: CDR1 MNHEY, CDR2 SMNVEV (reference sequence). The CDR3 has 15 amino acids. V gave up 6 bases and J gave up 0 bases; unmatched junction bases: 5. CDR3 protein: CASRTTGSSGNTIYF. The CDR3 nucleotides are TGTGCCAGCAGAACGACAGGGAGCTCTGGAAACACCATATATTTT.

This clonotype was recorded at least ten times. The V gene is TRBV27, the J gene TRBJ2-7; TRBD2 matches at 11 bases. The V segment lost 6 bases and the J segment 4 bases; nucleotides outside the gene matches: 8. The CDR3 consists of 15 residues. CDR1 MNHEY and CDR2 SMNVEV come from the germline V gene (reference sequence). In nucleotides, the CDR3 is TGTGCCAGCAGCTTAACTAGCGGGAGTTCATACGAGCAGTACTTC. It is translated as CASSLTSGSSYEQYF.

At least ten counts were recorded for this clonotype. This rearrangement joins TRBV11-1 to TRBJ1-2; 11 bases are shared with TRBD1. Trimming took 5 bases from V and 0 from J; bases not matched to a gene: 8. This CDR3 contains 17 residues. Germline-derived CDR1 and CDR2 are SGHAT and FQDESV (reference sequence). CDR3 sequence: CASSHTDRGPANYGYTF. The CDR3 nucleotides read TGTGCCAGCAGCCACACGGACAGGGGGCCGGCTAACTATGGCTACACCTTC.

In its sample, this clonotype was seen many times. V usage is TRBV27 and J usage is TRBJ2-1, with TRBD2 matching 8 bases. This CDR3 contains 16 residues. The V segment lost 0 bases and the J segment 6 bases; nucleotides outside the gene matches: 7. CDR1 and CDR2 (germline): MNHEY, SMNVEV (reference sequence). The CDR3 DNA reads TGTGCCAGCAGTTTATCTAAAAGCGGGAGTGTCAATGAGCAGTTCTTC. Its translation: CASSLSKSGSVNEQFF.

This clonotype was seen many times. CDR3 in amino acids: CAWSDDRYEQYF. The CDR3 DNA follows: TGTGCCTGGAGCGACGACCGCTACGAGCAGTACTTC. The chain is built from TRBV30 and TRBJ2-7; D unresolved. Looked up from germline, CDR1 is GTSNPN and CDR2 is SVGIG (reference sequence). Trimming cost V 3 bases and J 3 bases, with 9 bases left between them. CDR3 length: 12 residues.

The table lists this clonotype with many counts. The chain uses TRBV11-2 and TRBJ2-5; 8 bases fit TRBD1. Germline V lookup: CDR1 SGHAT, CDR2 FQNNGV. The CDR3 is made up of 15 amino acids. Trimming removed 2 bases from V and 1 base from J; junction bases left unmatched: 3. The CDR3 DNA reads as TGTGCCAGCAGCTTAAGCCAGGGGGCCCAAGAGACCCAGTACTTC. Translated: CASSLSQGAQETQYF.

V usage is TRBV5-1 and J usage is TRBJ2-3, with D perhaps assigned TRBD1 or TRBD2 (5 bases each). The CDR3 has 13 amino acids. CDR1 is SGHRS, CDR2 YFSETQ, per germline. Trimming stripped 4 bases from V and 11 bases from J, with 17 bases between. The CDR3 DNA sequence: TGCGCCAGCAGCCAGGGCAATAGAGGGGAGCAGTATTTT. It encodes CASSQGNRGEQYF.

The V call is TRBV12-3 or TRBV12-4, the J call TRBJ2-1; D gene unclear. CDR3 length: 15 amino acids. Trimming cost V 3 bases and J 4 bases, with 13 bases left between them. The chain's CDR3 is CASSFGPGAYNEQFF. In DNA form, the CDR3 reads TGTGCCAGCAGTTTCGGGCCAGGAGCATACAATGAGCAGTTCTTC.

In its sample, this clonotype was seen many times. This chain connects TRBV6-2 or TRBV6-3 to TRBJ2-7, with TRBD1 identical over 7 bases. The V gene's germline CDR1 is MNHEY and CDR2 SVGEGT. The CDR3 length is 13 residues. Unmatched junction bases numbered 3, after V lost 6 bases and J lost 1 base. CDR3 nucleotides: TGTGCCAGCAGGGGACAGCTGTCCTACGAGCAGTACTTC. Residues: CASRGQLSYEQYF.

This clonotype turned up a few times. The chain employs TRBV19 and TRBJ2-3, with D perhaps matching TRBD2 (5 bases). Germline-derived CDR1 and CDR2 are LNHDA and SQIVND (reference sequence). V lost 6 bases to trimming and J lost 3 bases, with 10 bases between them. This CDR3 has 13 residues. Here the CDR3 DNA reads TGTGCCAGTAGGCTAGCTGCTACAGATACGCAGTATTTT. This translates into CASRLAATDTQYF. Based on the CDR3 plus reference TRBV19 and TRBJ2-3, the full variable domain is DGGITQSPKYLFRKEGQNVTLSCEQNLNHDAMYWYRQDPGQGLRLIYYSQIVNDFQKGDIAEGYSVSREKKESFPLTVTSAQKNPTAFYLCASRLAATDTQYFGPGTRLTVL.

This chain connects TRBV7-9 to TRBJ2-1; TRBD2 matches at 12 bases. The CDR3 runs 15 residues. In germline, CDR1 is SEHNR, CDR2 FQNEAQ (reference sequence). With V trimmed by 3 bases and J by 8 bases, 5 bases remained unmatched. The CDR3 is CASSFLAGGPHEQFF. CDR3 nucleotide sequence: TGTGCCAGCAGCTTCCTAGCGGGAGGGCCCCATGAGCAGTTCTTC.

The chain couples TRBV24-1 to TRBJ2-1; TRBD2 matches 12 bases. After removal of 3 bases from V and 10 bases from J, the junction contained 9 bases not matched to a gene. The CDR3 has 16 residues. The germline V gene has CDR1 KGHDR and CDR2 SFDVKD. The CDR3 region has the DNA TGTGCCACCAGTGATCTAGCGGGAGGGCCCTGGAACGAGCAGTTCTTC. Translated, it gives CATSDLAGGPWNEQFF.

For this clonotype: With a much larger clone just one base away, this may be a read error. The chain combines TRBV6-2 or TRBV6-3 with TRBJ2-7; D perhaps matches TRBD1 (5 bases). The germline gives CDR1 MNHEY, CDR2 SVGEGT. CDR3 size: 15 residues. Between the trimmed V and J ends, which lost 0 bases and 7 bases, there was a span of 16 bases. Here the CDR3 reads CASSYSFAGNNEQYF. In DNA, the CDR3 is TGTGCCAGCAGTTACTCGTTCGCAGGGAACAATGAGCAGTACTTC.

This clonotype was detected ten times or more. The CDR3 here is CASSINRGSHNEQFF. Here the CDR3 DNA reads TGTGCCAGCAGCATCAATCGGGGCAGCCACAATGAGCAGTTCTTC. J is TRBJ2-1 and V is TRBV7-3, with D perhaps being TRBD1 or TRBD2 (5 bases each). V lost 5 bases and J 5 bases, leaving 16 bases between the germline ends. The CDR3 loop spans 15 amino acids. Per germline, CDR1 SGHTA and CDR2 FQGTGA.

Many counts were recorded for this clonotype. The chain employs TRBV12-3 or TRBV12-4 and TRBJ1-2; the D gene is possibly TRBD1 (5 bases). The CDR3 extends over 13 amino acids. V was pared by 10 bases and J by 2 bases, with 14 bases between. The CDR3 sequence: CATSPGPNYGYTF. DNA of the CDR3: TGTGCCACTTCGCCGGGACCGAACTATGGCTACACCTTC.

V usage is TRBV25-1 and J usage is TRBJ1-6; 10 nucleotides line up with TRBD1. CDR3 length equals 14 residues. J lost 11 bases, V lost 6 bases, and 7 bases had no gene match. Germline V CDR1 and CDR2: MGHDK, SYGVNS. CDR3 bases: TGTGCCAGCAGGGGGACAGGGGCTTGGGCACCCCTCCACTTT. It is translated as CASRGTGAWAPLHF. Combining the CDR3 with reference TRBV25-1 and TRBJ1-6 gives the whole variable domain EADIYQTPRYLVIGTGKKITLECSQTMGHDKMYWYQQDPGMELHLIHYSYGVNSTEKGDLSSESTVSRIRTEHFPLTLESARPSHTSQYLCASRGTGAWAPLHFGNGTRLTVT.

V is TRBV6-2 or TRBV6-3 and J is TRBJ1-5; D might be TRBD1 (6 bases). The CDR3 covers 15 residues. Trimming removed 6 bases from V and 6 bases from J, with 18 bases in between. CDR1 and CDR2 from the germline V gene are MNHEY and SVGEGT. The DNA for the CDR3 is TGTGCCAGCAGCCGCCGGTGGGGCAGGGGTCAGCCCCAGCATTTT. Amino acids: CASSRRWGRGQPQHF.

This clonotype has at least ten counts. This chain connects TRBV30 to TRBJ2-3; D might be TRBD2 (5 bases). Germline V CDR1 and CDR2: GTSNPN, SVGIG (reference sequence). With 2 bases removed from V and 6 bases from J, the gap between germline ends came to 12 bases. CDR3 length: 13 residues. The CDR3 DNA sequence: TGTGCCTGGAGTCTTCTAGCATCGGATACGCAGTATTTT. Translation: CAWSLLASDTQYF. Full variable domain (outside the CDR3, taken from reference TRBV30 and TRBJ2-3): SQTIHQWPATLVQPVGSPLSLECTVEGTSNPNLYWYRQAAGRGLQLLFYSVGIGQISSEVPQNLSASRPQDRQFILSSKKLLLSDSGFYLCAWSLLASDTQYFGPGTRLTVL.

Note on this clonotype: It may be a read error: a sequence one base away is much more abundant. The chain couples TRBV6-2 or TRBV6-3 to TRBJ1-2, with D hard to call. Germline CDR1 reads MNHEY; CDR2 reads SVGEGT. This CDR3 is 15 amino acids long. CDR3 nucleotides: TGTGCCAGCAGCTTGTTAACTCCGGTGATGAATGGCTACGCCTTC. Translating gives CASSLLTPVMNGYAF.

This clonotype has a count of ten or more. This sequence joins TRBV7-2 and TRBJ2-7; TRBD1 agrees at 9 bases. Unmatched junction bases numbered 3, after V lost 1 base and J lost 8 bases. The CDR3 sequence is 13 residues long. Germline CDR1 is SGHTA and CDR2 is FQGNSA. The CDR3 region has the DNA TGTGCCAGCAGCTTAGTGGGACAGGGTCAGCAGTACTTC. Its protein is CASSLVGQGQQYF.

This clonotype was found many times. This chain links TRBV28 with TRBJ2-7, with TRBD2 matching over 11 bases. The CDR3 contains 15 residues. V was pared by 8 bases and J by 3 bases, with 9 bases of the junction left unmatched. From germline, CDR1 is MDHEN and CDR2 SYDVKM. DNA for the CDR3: TGTGCCAGCGGATATACCGGGACTAGCGGCTACGAGCAGTACTTC. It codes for CASGYTGTSGYEQYF. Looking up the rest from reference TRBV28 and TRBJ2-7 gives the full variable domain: DVKVTQSSRYLVKRTGEKVFLECVQDMDHENMFWYRQDPGLGLRLIYFSYDVKMKEKGDIPEGYSVSREKKERFSLILESASTNQTSMYLCASGYTGTSGYEQYFGPGTRLTVT.

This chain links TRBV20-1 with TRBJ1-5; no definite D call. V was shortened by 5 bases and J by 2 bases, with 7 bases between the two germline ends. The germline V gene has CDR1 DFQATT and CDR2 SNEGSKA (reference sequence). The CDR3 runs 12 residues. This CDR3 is CSAGRGNQPQHF. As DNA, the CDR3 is TGCAGTGCTGGGCGTGGCAATCAGCCCCAGCATTTT.